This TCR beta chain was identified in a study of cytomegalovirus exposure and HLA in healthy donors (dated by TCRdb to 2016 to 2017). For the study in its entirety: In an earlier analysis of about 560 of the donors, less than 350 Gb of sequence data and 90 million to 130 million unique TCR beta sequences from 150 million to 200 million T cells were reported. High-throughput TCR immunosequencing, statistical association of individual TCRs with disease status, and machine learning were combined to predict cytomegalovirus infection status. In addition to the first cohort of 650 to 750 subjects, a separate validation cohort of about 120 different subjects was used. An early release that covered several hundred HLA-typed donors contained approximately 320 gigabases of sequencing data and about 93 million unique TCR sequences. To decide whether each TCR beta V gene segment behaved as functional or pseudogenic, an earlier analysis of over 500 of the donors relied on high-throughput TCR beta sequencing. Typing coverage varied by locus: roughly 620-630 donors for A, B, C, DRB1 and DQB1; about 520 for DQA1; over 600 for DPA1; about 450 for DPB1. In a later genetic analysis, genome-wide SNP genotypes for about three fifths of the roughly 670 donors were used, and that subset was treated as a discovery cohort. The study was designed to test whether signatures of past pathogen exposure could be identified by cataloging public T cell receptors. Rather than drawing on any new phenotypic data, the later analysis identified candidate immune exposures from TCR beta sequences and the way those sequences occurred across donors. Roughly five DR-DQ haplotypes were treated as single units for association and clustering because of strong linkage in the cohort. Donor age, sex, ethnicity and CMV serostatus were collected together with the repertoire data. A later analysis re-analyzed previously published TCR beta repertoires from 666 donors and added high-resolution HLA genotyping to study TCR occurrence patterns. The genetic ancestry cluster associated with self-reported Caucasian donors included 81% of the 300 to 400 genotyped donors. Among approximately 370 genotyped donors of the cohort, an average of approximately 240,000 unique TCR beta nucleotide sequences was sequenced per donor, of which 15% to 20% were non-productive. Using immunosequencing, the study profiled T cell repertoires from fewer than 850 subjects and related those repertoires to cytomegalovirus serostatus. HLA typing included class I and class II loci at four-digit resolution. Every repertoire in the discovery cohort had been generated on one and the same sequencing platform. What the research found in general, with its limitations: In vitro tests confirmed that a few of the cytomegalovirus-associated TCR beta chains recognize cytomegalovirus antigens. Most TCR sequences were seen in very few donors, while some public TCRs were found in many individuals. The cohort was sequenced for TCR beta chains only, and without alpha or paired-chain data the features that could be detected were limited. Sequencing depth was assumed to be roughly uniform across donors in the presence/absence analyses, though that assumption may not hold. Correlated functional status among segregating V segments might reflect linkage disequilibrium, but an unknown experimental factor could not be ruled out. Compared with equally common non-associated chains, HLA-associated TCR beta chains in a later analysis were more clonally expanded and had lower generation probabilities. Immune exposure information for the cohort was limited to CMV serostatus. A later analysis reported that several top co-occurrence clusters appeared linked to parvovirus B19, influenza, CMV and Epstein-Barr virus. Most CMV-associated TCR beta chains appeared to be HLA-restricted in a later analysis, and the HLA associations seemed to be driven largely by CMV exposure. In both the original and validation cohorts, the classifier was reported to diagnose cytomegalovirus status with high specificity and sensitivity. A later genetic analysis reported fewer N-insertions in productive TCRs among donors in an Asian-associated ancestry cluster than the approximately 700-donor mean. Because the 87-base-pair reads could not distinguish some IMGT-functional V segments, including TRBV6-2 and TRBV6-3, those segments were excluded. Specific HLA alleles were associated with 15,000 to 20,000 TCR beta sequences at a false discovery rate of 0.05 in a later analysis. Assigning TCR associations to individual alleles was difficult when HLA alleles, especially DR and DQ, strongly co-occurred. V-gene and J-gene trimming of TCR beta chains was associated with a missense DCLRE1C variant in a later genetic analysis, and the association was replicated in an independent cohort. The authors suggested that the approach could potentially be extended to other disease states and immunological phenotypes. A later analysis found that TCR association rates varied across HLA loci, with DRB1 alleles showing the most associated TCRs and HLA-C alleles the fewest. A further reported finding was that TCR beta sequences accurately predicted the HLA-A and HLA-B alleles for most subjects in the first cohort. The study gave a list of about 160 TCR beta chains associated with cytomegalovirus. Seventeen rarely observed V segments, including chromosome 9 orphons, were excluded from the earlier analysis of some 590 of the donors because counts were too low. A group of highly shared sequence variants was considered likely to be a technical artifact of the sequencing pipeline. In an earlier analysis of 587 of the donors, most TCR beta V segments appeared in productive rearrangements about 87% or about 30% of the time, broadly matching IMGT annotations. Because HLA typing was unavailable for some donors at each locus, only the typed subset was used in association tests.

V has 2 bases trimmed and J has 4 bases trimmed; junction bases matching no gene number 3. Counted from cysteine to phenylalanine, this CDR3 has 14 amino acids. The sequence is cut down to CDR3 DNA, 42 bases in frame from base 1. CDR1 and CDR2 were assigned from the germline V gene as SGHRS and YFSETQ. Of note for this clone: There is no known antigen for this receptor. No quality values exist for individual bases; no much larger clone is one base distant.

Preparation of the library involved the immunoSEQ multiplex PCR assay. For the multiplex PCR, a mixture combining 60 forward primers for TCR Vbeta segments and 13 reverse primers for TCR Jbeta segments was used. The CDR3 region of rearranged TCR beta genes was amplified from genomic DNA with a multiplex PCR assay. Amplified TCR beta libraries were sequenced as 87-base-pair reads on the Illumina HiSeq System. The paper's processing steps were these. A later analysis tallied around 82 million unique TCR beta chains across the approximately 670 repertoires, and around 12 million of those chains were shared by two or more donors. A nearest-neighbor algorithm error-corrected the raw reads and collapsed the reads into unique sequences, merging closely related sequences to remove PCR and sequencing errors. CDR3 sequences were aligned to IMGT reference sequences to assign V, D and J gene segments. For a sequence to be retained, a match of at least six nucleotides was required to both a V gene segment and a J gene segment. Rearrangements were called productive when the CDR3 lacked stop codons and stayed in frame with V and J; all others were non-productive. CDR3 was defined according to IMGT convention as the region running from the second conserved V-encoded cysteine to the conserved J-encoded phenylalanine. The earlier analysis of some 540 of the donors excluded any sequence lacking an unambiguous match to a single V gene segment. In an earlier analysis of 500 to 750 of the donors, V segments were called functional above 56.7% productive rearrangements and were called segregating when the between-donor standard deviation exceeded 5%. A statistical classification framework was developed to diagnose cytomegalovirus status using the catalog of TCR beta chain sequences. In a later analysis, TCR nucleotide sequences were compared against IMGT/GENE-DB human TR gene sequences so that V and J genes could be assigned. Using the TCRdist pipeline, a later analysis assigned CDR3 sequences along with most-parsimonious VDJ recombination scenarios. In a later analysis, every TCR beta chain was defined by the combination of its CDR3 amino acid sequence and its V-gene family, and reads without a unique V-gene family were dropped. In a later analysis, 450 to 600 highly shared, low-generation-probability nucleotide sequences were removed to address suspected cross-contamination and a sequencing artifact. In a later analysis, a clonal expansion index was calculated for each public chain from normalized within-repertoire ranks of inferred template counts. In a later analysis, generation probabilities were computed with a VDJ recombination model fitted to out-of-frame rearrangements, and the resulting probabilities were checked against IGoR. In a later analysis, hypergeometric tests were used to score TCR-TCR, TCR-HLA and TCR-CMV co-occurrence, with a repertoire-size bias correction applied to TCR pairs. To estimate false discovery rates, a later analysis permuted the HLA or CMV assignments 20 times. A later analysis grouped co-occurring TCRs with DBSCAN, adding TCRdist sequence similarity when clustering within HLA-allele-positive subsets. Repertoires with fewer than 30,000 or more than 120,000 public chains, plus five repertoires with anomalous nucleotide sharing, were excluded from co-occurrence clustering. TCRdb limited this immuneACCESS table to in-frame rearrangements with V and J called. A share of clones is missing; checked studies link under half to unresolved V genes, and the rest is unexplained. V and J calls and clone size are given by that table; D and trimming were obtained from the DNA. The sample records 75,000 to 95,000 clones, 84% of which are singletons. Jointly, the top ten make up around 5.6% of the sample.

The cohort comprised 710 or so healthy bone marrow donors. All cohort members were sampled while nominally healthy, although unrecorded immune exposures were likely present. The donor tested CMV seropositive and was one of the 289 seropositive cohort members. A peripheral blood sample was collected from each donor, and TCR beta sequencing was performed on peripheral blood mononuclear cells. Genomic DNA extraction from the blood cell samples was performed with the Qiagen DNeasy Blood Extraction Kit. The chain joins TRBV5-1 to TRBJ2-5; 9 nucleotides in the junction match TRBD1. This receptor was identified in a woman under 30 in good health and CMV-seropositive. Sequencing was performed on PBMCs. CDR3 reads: CASSFSTGGETQYF. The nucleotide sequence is TGCGCCAGCAGCTTCTCGACAGGGGGAGAGACCCAGTACTTC.